This T cell receptor (beta chain) came from a study of vaccination effects on CD4 cells after COVID-19. Notes on this clone: The antigen is undetermined.

The germline V gene has CDR1 LNHDA and CDR2 SQIVND (reference sequence). With 6 bases clipped from V and 5 bases from J, the junction kept 4 bases outside the gene matches. This CDR3 comprises 13 residues. Expansion with viral peptide pools was applied to antigen-specific CD4+ T cells by the ViraFEST assay prior to sequencing. The culture ran for around 10 days before CD4+ T cells were isolated. Nobody among the vaccine recipients had prior SARS-CoV-2 infection (nucleocapsid antibodies were negative). Cultivation was performed at a few million PBMC per well with roughly 10 IU/ml IL-2 and about 9.2 ug/ml peptides added. Clones were read by immunoSEQ multiplex PCR, and TCRdb kept only the in-frame ones, dropping some. The sample lists tens of thousands of clones, roughly 73% seen once, with less than 7.5% in the top ten.

Sequenced material: CD4+ T cells from PBMCs cultured with HCoV-OC43 spike peptides, taken before COVID-19 vaccination. Subset specified: HCoV-OC43 spike overlapping peptide pool stimulation. The rearrangement links TRBV19 to TRBJ1-1; 9 bases map to TRBD1. The TCR originated in a human donor who received a COVID-19 vaccine. The DNA of the CDR3 is TGTGCCAGTAGGGACAGGGGATTGACTGAAGCTTTCTTT. This gives the protein CASRDRGLTEAFF.